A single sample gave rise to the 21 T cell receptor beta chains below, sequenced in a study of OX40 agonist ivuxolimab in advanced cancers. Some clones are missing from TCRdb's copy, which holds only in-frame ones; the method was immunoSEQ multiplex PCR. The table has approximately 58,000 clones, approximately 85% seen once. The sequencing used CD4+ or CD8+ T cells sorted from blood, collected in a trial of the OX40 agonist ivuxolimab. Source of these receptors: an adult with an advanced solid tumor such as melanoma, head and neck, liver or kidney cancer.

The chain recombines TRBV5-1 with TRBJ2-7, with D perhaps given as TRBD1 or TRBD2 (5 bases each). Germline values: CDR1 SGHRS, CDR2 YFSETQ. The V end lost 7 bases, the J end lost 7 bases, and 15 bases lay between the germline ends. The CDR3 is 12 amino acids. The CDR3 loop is CASSWGSGEQYF. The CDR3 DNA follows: TGCGCCAGCTCCTGGGGGTCGGGAGAGCAGTACTTC.

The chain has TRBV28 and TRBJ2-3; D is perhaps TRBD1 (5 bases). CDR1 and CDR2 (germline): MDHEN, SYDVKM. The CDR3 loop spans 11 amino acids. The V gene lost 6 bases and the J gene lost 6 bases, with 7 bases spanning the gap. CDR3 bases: TGTGCCAGCAGATCAGGGGATACGCAGTATTTT. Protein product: CASRSGDTQYF.

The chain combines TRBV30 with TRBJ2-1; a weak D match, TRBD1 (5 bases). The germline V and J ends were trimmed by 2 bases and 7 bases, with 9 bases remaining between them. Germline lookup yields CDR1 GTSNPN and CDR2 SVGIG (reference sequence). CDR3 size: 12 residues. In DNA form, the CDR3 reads TGTGCCTGGAGTAGGGGCAGGAATGAGCAGTTCTTC. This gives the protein CAWSRGRNEQFF.

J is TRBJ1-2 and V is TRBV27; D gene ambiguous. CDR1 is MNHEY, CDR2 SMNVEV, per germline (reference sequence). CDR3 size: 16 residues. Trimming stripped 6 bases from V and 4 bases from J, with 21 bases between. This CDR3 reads CASRHLQGDAAYGYTF. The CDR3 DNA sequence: TGTGCCAGCAGGCACCTTCAAGGAGACGCTGCCTATGGCTACACCTTC.

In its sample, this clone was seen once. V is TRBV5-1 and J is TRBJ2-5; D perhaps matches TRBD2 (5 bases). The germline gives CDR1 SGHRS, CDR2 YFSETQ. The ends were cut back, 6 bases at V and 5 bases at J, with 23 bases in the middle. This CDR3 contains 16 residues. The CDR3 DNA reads TGCGCCAGCACCCTAGCCCCCCGGGGTGTTGCGGAGACCCAGTACTTC. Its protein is CASTLAPRGVAETQYF. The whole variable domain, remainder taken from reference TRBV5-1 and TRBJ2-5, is KAGVTQTPRYLIKTRGQQVTLSCSPISGHRSVSWYQQTPGQGLQFLFEYFSETQRNKGNFPGRFSGRQFSNSRSEMNVSTLELGDSALYLCASTLAPRGVAETQYFGPGTRLLVL.

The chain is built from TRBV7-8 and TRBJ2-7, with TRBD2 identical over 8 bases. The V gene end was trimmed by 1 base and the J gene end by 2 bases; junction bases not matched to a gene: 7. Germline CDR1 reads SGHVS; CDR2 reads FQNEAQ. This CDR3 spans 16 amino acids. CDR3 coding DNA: TGTGCCAGCAGCTTAGGCTCGTTTAGCGGGACCTACGAGCAGTACTTC. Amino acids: CASSLGSFSGTYEQYF.

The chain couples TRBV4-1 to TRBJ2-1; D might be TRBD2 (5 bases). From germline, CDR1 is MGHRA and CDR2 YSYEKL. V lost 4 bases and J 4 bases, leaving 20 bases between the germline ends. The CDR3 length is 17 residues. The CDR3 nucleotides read TGCGCCAGCAGCCCATACCCCCGGGATATAGTTTACAATGAGCAGTTCTTC. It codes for CASSPYPRDIVYNEQFF.

CDR3 coding DNA: TGCGCCAGCAGCTTGGAATCTCTGGCGCGGGGTGAAAAACTGTTTTTT. It codes for CASSLESLARGEKLFF. This rearrangement joins TRBV5-1 to TRBJ1-4; the D is unclear. CDR1 is SGHRS, CDR2 YFSETQ, per germline. Trimming took 0 bases from V and 7 from J, leaving 16 bases between them. This CDR3 region has 16 residues.

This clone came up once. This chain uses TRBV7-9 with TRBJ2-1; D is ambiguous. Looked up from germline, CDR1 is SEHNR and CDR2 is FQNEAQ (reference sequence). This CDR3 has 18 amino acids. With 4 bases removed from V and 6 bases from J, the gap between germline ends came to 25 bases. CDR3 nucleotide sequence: TGTGCCAGCAGCTCCGGTCATCATCCACGGGCTGGGCTCAATGAGCAGTTCTTC. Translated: CASSSGHHPRAGLNEQFF.

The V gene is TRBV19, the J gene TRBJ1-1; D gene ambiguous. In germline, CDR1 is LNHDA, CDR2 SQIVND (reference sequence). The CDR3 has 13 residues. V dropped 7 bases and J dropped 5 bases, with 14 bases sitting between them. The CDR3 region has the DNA TGTGCCAGTACCCTGGACCAGTGGACTGAAGCTTTCTTT. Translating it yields CASTLDQWTEAFF.

The CDR3 region has the DNA TGTGCCTCGGGGAGGGCCATAGATACGCAGTATTTT. Translation: CASGRAIDTQYF. The chain joins TRBV6-6 to TRBJ2-3; 7 bases agree with TRBD2. Per the germline V gene, CDR1 is MNHNY and CDR2 is SVGAGI (reference sequence). V shed 11 bases, J shed 5 bases, and the junction held 7 bases outside the gene matches. The CDR3 covers 12 residues.

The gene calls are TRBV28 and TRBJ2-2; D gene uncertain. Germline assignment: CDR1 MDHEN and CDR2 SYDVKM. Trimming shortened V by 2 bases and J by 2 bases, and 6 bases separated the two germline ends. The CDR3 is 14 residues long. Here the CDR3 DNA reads TGTGCCAGCAGTTTAAGGTCCAACACCGGGGAGCTGTTTTTT. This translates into CASSLRSNTGELFF.

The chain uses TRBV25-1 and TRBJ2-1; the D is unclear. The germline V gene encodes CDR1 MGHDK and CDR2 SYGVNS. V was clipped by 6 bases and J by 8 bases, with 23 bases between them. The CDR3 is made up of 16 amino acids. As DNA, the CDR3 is TGTGCCAGCAGCCGCTCGGCACACCACATCGCCGATGAGCAGTTCTTC. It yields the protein CASSRSAHHIADEQFF.

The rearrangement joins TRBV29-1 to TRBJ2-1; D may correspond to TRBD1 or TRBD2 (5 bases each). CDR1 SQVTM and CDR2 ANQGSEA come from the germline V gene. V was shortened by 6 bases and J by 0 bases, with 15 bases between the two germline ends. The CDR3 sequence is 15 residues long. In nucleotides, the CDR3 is TGCAGCGTACCGGGACCCAAGAGCTCCTACAATGAGCAGTTCTTC. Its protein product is CSVPGPKSSYNEQFF.

The CDR3 spells CASGVAGGLTEAFF. CDR3 in DNA: TGTGCCAGCGGGGTGGCTGGAGGGTTAACTGAAGCTTTCTTT. V and J are TRBV2 and TRBJ1-1; unclear D gene. This CDR3 is 14 amino acids long. V gave up 8 bases and J gave up 5 bases, with 18 bases separating them. Germline CDR1 SNHLY, CDR2 FYNNEI.

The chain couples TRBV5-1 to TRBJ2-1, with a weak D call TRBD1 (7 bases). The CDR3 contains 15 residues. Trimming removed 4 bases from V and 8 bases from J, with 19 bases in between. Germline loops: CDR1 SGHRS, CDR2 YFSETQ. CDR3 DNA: TGCGCCAGCAGCAGTACAGGGGACTTAAACTATGAGCAGTTCTTC. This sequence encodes CASSSTGDLNYEQFF.

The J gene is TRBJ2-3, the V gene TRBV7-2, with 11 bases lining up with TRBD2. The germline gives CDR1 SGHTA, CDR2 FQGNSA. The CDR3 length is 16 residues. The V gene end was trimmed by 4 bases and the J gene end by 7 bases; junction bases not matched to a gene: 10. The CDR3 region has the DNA TGTGCCAGCAGCTCCTATTTAGCGGGAGGGCTCAATACGCAGTATTTT. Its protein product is CASSSYLAGGLNTQYF.

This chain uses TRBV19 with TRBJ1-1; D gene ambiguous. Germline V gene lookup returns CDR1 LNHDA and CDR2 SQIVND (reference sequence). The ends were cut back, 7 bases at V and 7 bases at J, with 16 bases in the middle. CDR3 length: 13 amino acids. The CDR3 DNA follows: TGTGCCAGTAATGAGGGAGGAGGCCGTGAAGCTTTCTTT. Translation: CASNEGGGREAFF.

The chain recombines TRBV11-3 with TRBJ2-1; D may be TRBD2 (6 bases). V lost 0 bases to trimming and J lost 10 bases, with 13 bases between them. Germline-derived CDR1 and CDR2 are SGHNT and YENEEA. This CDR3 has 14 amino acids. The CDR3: CASSLDPREEEQFF. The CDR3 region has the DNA TGTGCCAGCAGCTTAGATCCCAGGGAGGAAGAGCAGTTCTTC.

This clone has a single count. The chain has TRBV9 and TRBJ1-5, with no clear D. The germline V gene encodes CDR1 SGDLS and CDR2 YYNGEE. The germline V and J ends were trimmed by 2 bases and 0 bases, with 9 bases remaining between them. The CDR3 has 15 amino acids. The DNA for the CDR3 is TGTGCCAGCAGCGTGGACGGGTATAGCAATCAGCCCCAGCATTTT. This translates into CASSVDGYSNQPQHF.

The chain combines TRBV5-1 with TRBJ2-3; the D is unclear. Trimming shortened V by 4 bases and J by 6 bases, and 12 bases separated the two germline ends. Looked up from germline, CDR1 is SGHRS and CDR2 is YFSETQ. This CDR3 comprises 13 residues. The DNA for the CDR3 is TGCGCCAGCAGCCTCGGACCCCTTGATACGCAGTATTTT. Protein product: CASSLGPLDTQYF.